This is a list of T cell receptor beta chains from one sample in a study of glioma-infiltrating T cells after dendritic cell vaccination. Data came from immunoSEQ multiplex PCR; TCRdb stores just in-frame clones and leaves some out. This table holds some 91,000 clones, approximately 78% found once. The sequenced sample was blood, obtained after dendritic cell vaccination. These receptors were taken from a human donor with glioblastoma. The CDR3 runs from the conserved cysteine through the conserved F or W. A D gene is named only where the DNA matches it firmly. Rows give clone size only sometimes, using once, few, many, or a class for an expanded clone.

j_call,d_call,v_call,clone_size,cdr3_aa,cdr3_nt
TRBJ2-1,TRBD2,TRBV5-1,NA,CASSFGTSFEQFF,TGCGCCAGCAGCTTCGGGACTAGCTTTGAGCAGTTCTTC
TRBJ2-7,TRBD1,TRBV27,NA,CASSRTGNPYEQYF,TGTGCCAGCAGCCGGACAGGTAACCCCTACGAGCAGTACTTC
TRBJ2-5,NA,TRBV4-1,NA,CASSQATSSQGGAQYF,TGCGCCAGCAGCCAAGCTACTTCCTCGCAGGGCGGGGCCCAGTACTTC
TRBJ1-4,TRBD1,TRBV7-9,NA,CASSSQGANEKLFF,TGTGCCAGCAGCTCCCAGGGGGCTAATGAAAAACTGTTTTTT
TRBJ2-5,TRBD1,TRBV11-3,NA,CASSYRGQGQETQYF,TGTGCCAGCAGCTACCGGGGACAGGGCCAAGAGACCCAGTACTTC
TRBJ2-7,TRBD1,TRBV7-6,NA,CASSLGGQGHEQYF,TGTGCCAGCAGCTTAGGGGGACAGGGCCACGAGCAGTACTTC
TRBJ1-1,TRBD1,TRBV7-9,NA,CASSLRDRGNTEAFF,TGTGCCAGCAGCTTACGGGACAGGGGGAACACTGAAGCTTTCTTT
TRBJ1-6,NA,TRBV7-2,NA,CASSLVGRANYNSPLHF,TGTGCCAGCAGCTTAGTTGGCAGGGCCAATTATAATTCACCCCTCCACTTT
TRBJ2-2,NA,TRBV7-9,NA,CASSPPGAGELFF,TGTGCCAGCAGCCCCCCAGGGGCCGGGGAGCTGTTTTTT
TRBJ1-5,NA,TRBV29-1,NA,CSVGASNQPQHF,TGCAGCGTTGGGGCGTCGAATCAGCCCCAGCATTTT
TRBJ2-4,NA,TRBV7-9,NA,CASSLGGTKNIQYF,TGTGCCAGCAGCTTGGGAGGAACCAAAAACATTCAGTACTTC
TRBJ2-3,NA,TRBV6-4,few,CASRATPGTLLGTDTQYF,TGTGCCAGCAGAGCGACGCCCGGGACACTCCTTGGGACAGATACGCAGTATTTT
TRBJ1-3,NA,TRBV11-2,NA,CASSFGVPNTIYF,TGTGCCAGCAGCTTCGGGGTCCCGAACACCATATATTTT
TRBJ1-2,NA,TRBV6-5,NA,CASSYGLGSAGHGYTF,TGTGCCAGCAGTTACGGGCTAGGTTCGGCAGGGCATGGCTACACCTTC
TRBJ2-5,TRBD2,TRBV11-3,NA,CASSPISGSKTQYF,TGTGCCAGCAGCCCTATTAGCGGGAGTAAGACCCAGTACTTC
TRBJ1-5,TRBD1,TRBV27,NA,CASSPRQGLYSNQPQHF,TGTGCCAGCAGTCCTCGACAGGGACTGTATAGCAATCAGCCCCAGCATTTT
TRBJ2-6,TRBD1,TRBV27,NA,CASTWAGGPGANVLTF,TGTGCCAGCACGTGGGCAGGGGGCCCTGGGGCCAACGTCCTGACTTTC
TRBJ1-2,TRBD1,TRBV18,NA,CASSPLTGGYGYTF,TGTGCCAGCTCACCGTTGACAGGGGGCTATGGCTACACCTTC
TRBJ2-1,NA,TRBV27,NA,CASSPTLGVNEQFF,TGTGCCAGCAGCCCCACCCTCGGGGTTAATGAGCAGTTCTTC
TRBJ1-1,NA,TRBV2,NA,CASKKSPTEAFF,TGTGCCAGCAAAAAATCCCCTACTGAAGCTTTCTTT
TRBJ2-3,TRBD1,TRBV5-1,NA,CASSSGGTGDTQYF,TGCGCCAGCAGCTCAGGGGGCACGGGGGATACGCAGTATTTT
TRBJ2-2,NA,TRBV18,NA,CASSPPSVTGELFF,TGTGCCAGCTCACCACCTTCAGTTACCGGGGAGCTGTTTTTT
TRBJ1-4,NA,TRBV18,NA,CASSPWPRATNEKLFF,TGTGCCAGCTCACCATGGCCCCGGGCAACTAATGAAAAACTGTTTTTT
TRBJ1-4,NA,TRBV5-1,few,CASSSRTATNEKLFF,TGCGCCAGCAGCTCCCGGACAGCAACTAATGAAAAACTGTTTTTT
TRBJ2-1,NA,TRBV11-2,NA,CASSPQRASDEQFF,TGTGCCAGCAGCCCCCAGAGGGCTTCCGATGAGCAGTTCTTC
TRBJ2-3,NA,TRBV18,NA,CASSPGAGPDTQYF,TGTGCCAGCTCACCAGGGGCAGGTCCAGATACGCAGTATTTT
TRBJ2-2,TRBD2,TRBV5-1,NA,CASSLARTSGSGELFF,TGCGCCAGCAGCCTTGCTCGGACTAGCGGGAGTGGGGAGCTGTTTTTT
TRBJ2-7,NA,TRBV9,NA,CASSVGSGVFDEQYF,TGTGCCAGCAGCGTGGGATCGGGGGTATTCGACGAGCAGTACTTC
TRBJ2-7,NA,TRBV29-1,NA,CSVRVLGSYEQYF,TGCAGCGTGAGGGTTTTAGGGTCCTACGAGCAGTACTTC
TRBJ2-7,NA,TRBV15,NA,CATSFQAGITYEQYF,TGTGCCACCAGCTTCCAAGCCGGGATTACCTACGAGCAGTACTTC
TRBJ1-2,TRBD1,TRBV5-6,once,CASSPDRGYGYTF,TGTGCCAGCAGTCCCGACAGGGGGTATGGCTACACCTTC
TRBJ2-1,TRBD2,TRBV7-3,NA,CASSFWGGTTTGSYNEQFF,TGTGCCAGCAGCTTTTGGGGGGGGACCACGACGGGCTCCTACAATGAGCAGTTCTTC
TRBJ2-1,TRBD2,TRBV5-1,NA,CASSPQTSGGYEQFF,TGCGCCAGCAGCCCCCAGACTAGCGGGGGGTATGAGCAGTTCTTC
TRBJ1-4,TRBD1,TRBV5-1,NA,CASSRYGTGLRTNEKLFF,TGCGCCAGCAGCAGATACGGGACAGGGCTACGGACCAATGAAAAACTGTTTTTT
TRBJ1-2,TRBD1,TRBV27,NA,CASSFQGALGYTF,TGTGCCAGCAGTTTTCAGGGGGCGCTCGGCTACACCTTC
TRBJ1-1,TRBD1,TRBV6-5,once,CASSRDRGGTEAFF,TGTGCCAGCAGTAGGGACAGGGGAGGGACTGAAGCTTTCTTT
TRBJ2-1,TRBD2,TRBV13,NA,CASSLGSGDNEQFF,TGTGCCAGCAGCTTAGGTAGCGGGGACAATGAGCAGTTCTTC
TRBJ2-1,TRBD2,TRBV9,NA,CASSVAAGGGARDEQFF,TGTGCCAGCAGCGTCGCGGCTGGCGGGGGGGCCAGGGATGAGCAGTTCTTC
TRBJ2-2,NA,TRBV30,NA,CAWTRLGASTGELFF,TGTGCCTGGACGAGACTGGGGGCGTCGACCGGGGAGCTGTTTTTT
TRBJ2-5,NA,TRBV19,NA,CASSQQGQETQYF,TGTGCCAGTAGCCAACAGGGACAAGAGACCCAGTACTTC
TRBJ1-1,TRBD1,TRBV30,NA,CAWSTGVTEAFF,TGTGCCTGGAGTACAGGGGTAACTGAAGCTTTCTTT
TRBJ2-1,NA,TRBV6-1,NA,CAGTRGPFYEQFF,TGTGCCGGTACGCGGGGGCCCTTCTATGAGCAGTTCTTC
TRBJ2-3,TRBD1,TRBV15,few,CATSRETGGWGDTQYF,TGTGCCACCAGCAGAGAGACAGGGGGCTGGGGAGATACGCAGTATTTT
TRBJ2-5,TRBD2,TRBV6-1,NA,CASSDGLAGGEETQYF,TGTGCCAGCAGTGATGGGCTAGCGGGAGGGGAAGAGACCCAGTACTTC
TRBJ1-1,TRBD1,TRBV9,NA,CASSAGGGTEAFF,TGTGCCAGCAGCGCAGGGGGCGGCACTGAAGCTTTCTTT
TRBJ1-6,NA,TRBV6-1,NA,CASSTITGIHSPLHF,TGTGCCAGCAGTACGATAACAGGGATACATTCACCCCTCCACTTT
TRBJ2-1,NA,TRBV7-3,NA,CASSLTFRVAGGANPNEQFF,TGTGCCAGCAGCTTAACGTTCCGGGTCGCAGGAGGGGCTAATCCGAATGAGCAGTTCTTC
TRBJ1-2,TRBD1,TRBV30,NA,CAWSRGQDNYGYTF,TGTGCCTGGAGTAGGGGGCAGGACAACTATGGCTACACCTTC